Detailed here is one TCR beta chain. A much more abundant neighbour one base away suggests this may be a read error. The source of the sample is a study of early T cells in non-severe SARS-CoV-2 infection. TCRdb reprocessed the 5' RACE reads with MiXCR, giving one entry per CDR3 protein. The data contain around 61,000 distinct CDR3 sequences, roughly 12% of them singletons. Germline CDR1 reads MGHRA; CDR2 reads YSYEKL. The CDR3 has 16 amino acids. The sample consisted of whole blood. The source is an adult who was a healthcare worker with PCR-confirmed SARS-CoV-2 infection or an uninfected control (not recorded which). This chain connects TRBV4-1 to TRBJ1-1; D possibly corresponds to TRBD1 (5 bases). The chain's CDR3 is CDSSPSFGTPNTEAFF. In DNA form, the CDR3 reads TGCGACAGCAGCCCTTCCTTCGGGACCCCGAACACTGAAGCTTTCTTT.